The rows below give T cell receptor beta chains drawn from one sample of a study of cytomegalovirus exposure and HLA in healthy donors. Repertoires were generated with immunoSEQ multiplex PCR, while TCRdb's copy carries only in-frame clones and drops some. The profile shows about 83,000 clones, just over 70% of them singletons. Sequenced input: PBMCs. These receptors were collected from a man aged 55 to 70 in good health and CMV-seronegative. Both conserved end residues are part of each CDR3. A D gene is named only where the DNA matches it firmly. Size values are once, few and many counts, or a class for expanded clones, and some rows have none.

>TRBV5-1|TRBJ1-6|TRBD1|.
CASSLNGQGAGNSPLHF
TGCGCCAGCAGCTTGAATGGACAGGGGGCAGGTAATTCACCCCTCCACTTT
>TRBV19|TRBJ2-2|TRBD1|.
CASSIDRATGELFF
TGTGCCAGTAGTATCGACAGGGCCACCGGGGAGCTGTTTTTT
>TRBV5-1|TRBJ1-3|.|once
CASSLDPVSGNTIYF
TGCGCCAGCAGCTTGGACCCAGTCTCTGGAAACACCATATATTTT
>TRBV7-6|TRBJ2-3|TRBD2|.
CASSLVPSGGADTQYF
TGTGCCAGCAGCTTAGTCCCTAGCGGGGGGGCAGATACGCAGTATTTT
>TRBV6-6|TRBJ2-7|TRBD2|.
CASRPSSERGDEQYF
TGTGCCAGCAGGCCCTCCAGTGAGCGGGGTGACGAGCAGTACTTC
>TRBV19|TRBJ2-2|.|.
CASSIGGAGELFF
TGTGCCAGTAGTATTGGCGGCGCCGGGGAGCTGTTTTTT
>TRBV5-6|TRBJ1-2|.|.
CASSPRLDRSNGYTF
TGTGCCAGCAGCCCCCGTCTCGATCGTAGTAATGGCTACACCTTC
>TRBV10-3|TRBJ2-3|TRBD2|few
CAISEFWTSDGDTQYF
TGTGCCATCAGTGAGTTTTGGACTAGCGATGGAGATACGCAGTATTTT
>TRBV21-1|TRBJ2-7|.|.
CASSATRRELSYEQYF
TGTGCCAGCAGCGCAACCCGCAGGGAACTAAGCTACGAGCAGTACTTC
>TRBV5-1|TRBJ2-3|.|.
CASSFSRASTDTQYF
TGCGCCAGCAGCTTCTCGCGGGCAAGCACAGATACGCAGTATTTT
>TRBV9|TRBJ2-7|TRBD1|.
CASSVGGDRGHEQYF
TGTGCCAGCAGCGTAGGTGGGGACAGGGGCCACGAGCAGTACTTC
>TRBV5-4|TRBJ2-3|TRBD1|.
CASSPHLTPGQITDTQYF
TGTGCCAGCAGCCCTCACCTCACCCCGGGACAGATCACAGATACGCAGTATTTT